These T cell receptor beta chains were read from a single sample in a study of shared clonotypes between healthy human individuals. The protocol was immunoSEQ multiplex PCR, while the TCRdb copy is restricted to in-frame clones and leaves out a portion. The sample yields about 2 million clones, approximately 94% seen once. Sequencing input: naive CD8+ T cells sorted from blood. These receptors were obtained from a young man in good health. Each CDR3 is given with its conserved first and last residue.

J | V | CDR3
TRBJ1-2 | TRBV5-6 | CASSPWTGYGYTF
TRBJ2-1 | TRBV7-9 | CASSLGEREKRNEQFF
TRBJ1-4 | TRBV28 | CASRDTGEPNEKLFF
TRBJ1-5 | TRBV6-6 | CASSLNYNQPQHF
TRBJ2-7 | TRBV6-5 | CASDLAGVIYEQYF
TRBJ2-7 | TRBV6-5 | CASSPVTGSYEQYF
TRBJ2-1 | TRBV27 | CASFRQGARGNEQFF
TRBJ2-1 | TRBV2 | CARRGVGSPTYNEQFF
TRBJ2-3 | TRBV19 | CASSAEGVSDTQYF
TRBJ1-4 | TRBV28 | CASSPSGRVGNEKLFF
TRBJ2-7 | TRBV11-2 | CASSSFGGPAYEQYF
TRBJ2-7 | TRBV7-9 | CASSLGEGPGEQYF
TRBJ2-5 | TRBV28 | CASSSGQPLQETQYF
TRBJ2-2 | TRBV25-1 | CASSDPRLDRSPGELFF
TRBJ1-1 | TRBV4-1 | CASSHIGGGLNTEAFF
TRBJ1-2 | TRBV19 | CASSTFSLGRQLLYGYTF
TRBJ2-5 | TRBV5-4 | CASSLGEGLAGSAQYF
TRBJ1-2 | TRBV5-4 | CASSKDNPLPSYGYTF
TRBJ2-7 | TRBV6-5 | CASSWGTWGGYEQYF
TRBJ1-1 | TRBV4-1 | CASSQVAGDAFF
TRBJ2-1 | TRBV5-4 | CASSLGGQGVTYNEQFF
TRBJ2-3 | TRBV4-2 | CASSQEKRLGWGTDTQYF
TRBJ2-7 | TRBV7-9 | CASSPGEPYEQYF
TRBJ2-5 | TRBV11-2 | CASSLDLTNQETQYF
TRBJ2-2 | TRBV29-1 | CSVAELGGAGELFF
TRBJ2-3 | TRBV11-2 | CASSYLAGLTDTQYF
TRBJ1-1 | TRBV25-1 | CASKMNTEAFF